A selection of T cell receptor beta chains follows, all from one sample in a study of blood T cell repertoires in COVID-19. TCRdb's copy holds only in-frame clones and misses some; the assay was immunoSEQ multiplex PCR. The sample holds more than 350,000 clones; over 75% are singletons and the top ten take approximately 1.5%. Material: PBMCs or T cells enriched from blood (not recorded which). The source is a woman younger than 35 who had been exposed to COVID-19. Both conserved end residues are part of each CDR3. The order of the fields is J gene, D gene, V gene, clone size, CDR3 length, CDR3 protein, CDR3 DNA. The D gene is left open where the match is weak. A row's size may be missing; if present it is once, few, many or a size class.

j_gene: TRBJ2-3
d_gene: NA
v_gene: TRBV4-2
abundance: NA
len: 14
CDR3aa: CASSPQGESDTQYF
CDR3nt: TGTGCCAGCAGCCCCCAAGGAGAATCAGATACGCAGTATTTT

j_gene: TRBJ2-3
d_gene: NA
v_gene: TRBV3-1/TRBV3-2
abundance: NA
len: 14
CDR3aa: CASSPPGVTDTQYF
CDR3nt: TGTGCCAGCAGCCCCCCGGGGGTAACAGATACGCAGTATTTT

j_gene: TRBJ1-4
d_gene: NA
v_gene: TRBV29-1
abundance: few
len: 13
CDR3aa: CSVSGETNEKLFF
CDR3nt: TGCAGCGTATCAGGGGAAACTAATGAAAAACTGTTTTTT

j_gene: TRBJ2-5
d_gene: TRBD2
v_gene: TRBV5-1
abundance: NA
len: 16
CDR3aa: CASSLLASGAQETQYF
CDR3nt: TGCGCCAGCAGCTTGCTGGCTAGCGGAGCGCAGGAGACCCAGTACTTC

j_gene: TRBJ2-3
d_gene: TRBD2
v_gene: TRBV3-1/TRBV3-2
abundance: NA
len: 14
CDR3aa: CASRFGLDSDTQYF
CDR3nt: TGTGCCAGCAGGTTCGGACTAGACTCAGATACGCAGTATTTT

j_gene: TRBJ1-3
d_gene: NA
v_gene: TRBV9
abundance: NA
len: 16
CDR3aa: CASSVGKGLSGNTIYF
CDR3nt: TGTGCCAGCAGCGTAGGAAAGGGACTCTCTGGAAACACCATATATTTT

j_gene: TRBJ1-6
d_gene: TRBD1
v_gene: TRBV7-9
abundance: few
len: 13
CDR3aa: CASKTGANSPLHF
CDR3nt: TGTGCCAGCAAAACAGGGGCTAATTCACCCCTCCACTTT

j_gene: TRBJ1-4
d_gene: TRBD1
v_gene: TRBV10-2
abundance: NA
len: 14
CDR3aa: CASTLTGDREKLFF
CDR3nt: TGCGCCAGCACTCTGACAGGGGATCGTGAAAAACTGTTTTTT

j_gene: TRBJ1-3
d_gene: TRBD1
v_gene: TRBV24-1
abundance: NA
len: 15
CDR3aa: CATRQGGGGGNTIYF
CDR3nt: TGTGCCACCAGACAGGGGGGAGGGGGAGGAAACACCATATATTTT

j_gene: TRBJ2-5
d_gene: NA
v_gene: TRBV6-2/TRBV6-3
abundance: NA
len: 20
CDR3aa: CASSTPTGFKIESEEETQYF
CDR3nt: TGTGCCAGCAGTACTCCGACAGGTTTCAAAATCGAAAGTGAGGAAGAGACCCAGTACTTC

j_gene: TRBJ1-1
d_gene: NA
v_gene: TRBV7-9
abundance: NA
len: 13
CDR3aa: CASSPTGNTEAFF
CDR3nt: TGTGCCAGCAGCCCAACAGGGAACACTGAAGCTTTCTTT

j_gene: TRBJ1-4
d_gene: TRBD1
v_gene: TRBV7-2
abundance: NA
len: 16
CDR3aa: CASSETLGQGNEKLFF
CDR3nt: TGTGCCAGCAGCGAAACCCTGGGACAGGGGAATGAAAAACTGTTTTTT

j_gene: TRBJ2-3
d_gene: TRBD2
v_gene: TRBV29-1
abundance: NA
len: 14
CDR3aa: CSVGTGGFTDTQYF
CDR3nt: TGCAGCGTTGGGACGGGAGGCTTTACAGATACGCAGTATTTT

j_gene: TRBJ2-5
d_gene: NA
v_gene: TRBV30
abundance: NA
len: 14
CDR3aa: CAWNSGGAQETQYF
CDR3nt: TGTGCCTGGAATTCCGGGGGTGCCCAAGAGACCCAGTACTTC

j_gene: TRBJ2-2
d_gene: TRBD2
v_gene: TRBV2
abundance: NA
len: 15
CDR3aa: CASIRLAGSTGELFF
CDR3nt: TGTGCCAGCATTAGACTAGCGGGTAGCACCGGGGAGCTGTTTTTT

j_gene: TRBJ2-5
d_gene: TRBD1
v_gene: TRBV6-5
abundance: NA
len: 16
CDR3aa: CASSLGQGAIRETQYF
CDR3nt: TGTGCCAGCAGTTTAGGACAGGGGGCAATAAGAGAGACCCAGTACTTC

j_gene: TRBJ1-1
d_gene: TRBD1
v_gene: TRBV28
abundance: NA
len: 16
CDR3aa: CATLLQGPLMNTEAFF
CDR3nt: TGTGCCACCCTCTTACAGGGGCCCCTGATGAACACTGAAGCTTTCTTT

j_gene: TRBJ1-2
d_gene: TRBD1
v_gene: TRBV19
abundance: NA
len: 15
CDR3aa: CASIISPDRVYGYTF
CDR3nt: TGTGCCAGTATTATATCACCTGACAGGGTCTATGGCTACACCTTC

j_gene: TRBJ2-7
d_gene: TRBD2
v_gene: TRBV3-1/TRBV3-2
abundance: NA
len: 15
CDR3aa: CASSPGLGGSHEQYF
CDR3nt: TGTGCCAGCAGCCCCGGACTAGGAGGGTCCCACGAGCAGTACTTC

j_gene: TRBJ2-3
d_gene: NA
v_gene: TRBV4-1
abundance: NA
len: 18
CDR3aa: CASSQHSQGRGGTDTQYF
CDR3nt: TGCGCCAGCAGCCAACATTCACAGGGTCGAGGGGGTACAGATACGCAGTATTTT

j_gene: TRBJ2-2
d_gene: NA
v_gene: TRBV18
abundance: NA
len: 15
CDR3aa: CASSPQSGYTGELFF
CDR3nt: TGTGCCAGCTCACCACAGAGCGGGTACACCGGGGAGCTGTTTTTT

j_gene: TRBJ2-5
d_gene: TRBD2
v_gene: TRBV4-3
abundance: NA
len: 16
CDR3aa: CASSQDLAGVGETQYF
CDR3nt: TGCGCCAGCAGCCAAGATCTGGCGGGGGTGGGGGAGACCCAGTACTTC

j_gene: TRBJ1-1
d_gene: NA
v_gene: TRBV18
abundance: NA
len: 12
CDR3aa: CASSPRQEKAFF
CDR3nt: TGTGCCAGCTCCCCCAGACAGGAGAAAGCTTTCTTT

j_gene: TRBJ2-7
d_gene: TRBD1
v_gene: TRBV5-1
abundance: NA
len: 15
CDR3aa: CASSPWDRTSYEQYF
CDR3nt: TGCGCCAGCAGCCCTTGGGACAGGACTTCCTACGAGCAGTACTTC

j_gene: TRBJ1-1
d_gene: NA
v_gene: TRBV5-1
abundance: NA
len: 14
CDR3aa: CASSGGLSNTEAFF
CDR3nt: TGCGCCAGCAGCGGAGGACTAAGTAACACTGAAGCTTTCTTT

j_gene: TRBJ2-3
d_gene: TRBD2
v_gene: TRBV5-6
abundance: NA
len: 14
CDR3aa: CASRTTLGGLTQYF
CDR3nt: TGTGCCAGCAGGACGACATTGGGGGGGTTGACGCAGTATTTT

j_gene: TRBJ1-2
d_gene: NA
v_gene: TRBV6-5
abundance: once
len: 15
CDR3aa: CASSYSAGVGYGYTF
CDR3nt: TGTGCCAGCAGTTACTCGGCAGGGGTTGGCTATGGCTACACCTTC

j_gene: TRBJ2-7
d_gene: TRBD2
v_gene: TRBV5-1
abundance: few
len: 16
CDR3aa: CASSPGTSAGSYEQYF
CDR3nt: TGCGCCAGCAGCCCCGGGACTAGCGCGGGGTCCTACGAGCAGTACTTC

j_gene: TRBJ2-2
d_gene: NA
v_gene: TRBV9
abundance: NA
len: 14
CDR3aa: CASTRLDILGELFF
CDR3nt: TGTGCCAGCACCCGACTAGATATCCTCGGGGAGCTGTTTTTT

j_gene: TRBJ2-7
d_gene: TRBD1
v_gene: TRBV29-1
abundance: NA
len: 15
CDR3aa: CSVESGTGVTYEQYF
CDR3nt: TGCAGCGTGGAGTCCGGGACAGGGGTTACCTACGAGCAGTACTTC

j_gene: TRBJ1-6
d_gene: NA
v_gene: TRBV28
abundance: NA
len: 19
CDR3aa: CASTALTGEIVLYNSPLHF
CDR3nt: TGTGCCAGCACCGCCCTGACAGGAGAAATAGTTCTTTATAATTCACCCCTCCACTTT

j_gene: TRBJ1-6
d_gene: NA
v_gene: TRBV5-6
abundance: NA
len: 14
CDR3aa: CASSSGAGNSPLHF
CDR3nt: TGTGCCAGCAGCTCAGGGGCGGGTAATTCACCCCTCCACTTT

j_gene: TRBJ2-7
d_gene: NA
v_gene: TRBV14
abundance: NA
len: 14
CDR3aa: CASSPLGGVYEQYF
CDR3nt: TGTGCCAGCAGCCCCTTGGGGGGAGTGTACGAGCAGTACTTC

j_gene: TRBJ1-3
d_gene: NA
v_gene: TRBV7-3
abundance: NA
len: 15
CDR3aa: CASSLGGTTGNTIYF
CDR3nt: TGTGCCAGCAGCTTAGGTGGAACTACTGGAAACACCATATATTTT

j_gene: TRBJ1-3
d_gene: TRBD1
v_gene: TRBV6-6
abundance: NA
len: 14
CDR3aa: CASRQGARGNTIYF
CDR3nt: TGTGCCAGCAGACAGGGGGCGAGGGGAAACACCATATATTTT

j_gene: TRBJ1-1
d_gene: NA
v_gene: TRBV7-9
abundance: NA
len: 15
CDR3aa: CASSPGNRVNTEAFF
CDR3nt: TGTGCCAGCAGCCCGGGGAACAGGGTGAACACTGAAGCTTTCTTT

j_gene: TRBJ2-2
d_gene: NA
v_gene: TRBV25-1
abundance: NA
len: 15
CDR3aa: CASSGRADNTGELFF
CDR3nt: TGTGCCAGCAGTGGCAGGGCAGACAACACCGGGGAGCTGTTTTTT

j_gene: TRBJ1-1
d_gene: NA
v_gene: TRBV19
abundance: few
len: 13
CDR3aa: CARDQVYDTEAFF
CDR3nt: TGTGCCAGAGATCAGGTTTACGACACTGAAGCTTTCTTT

j_gene: TRBJ2-3
d_gene: NA
v_gene: TRBV29-1
abundance: NA
len: 14
CDR3aa: CSVDALDLADTQYF
CDR3nt: TGCAGCGTTGACGCATTGGACTTAGCAGATACGCAGTATTTT

j_gene: TRBJ2-7
d_gene: NA
v_gene: TRBV5-4
abundance: few
len: 15
CDR3aa: CASSVSQARSYEQYF
CDR3nt: TGTGCCAGCAGCGTATCACAGGCCCGTTCCTACGAGCAGTACTTC

j_gene: TRBJ2-3
d_gene: TRBD2
v_gene: TRBV18
abundance: NA
len: 17
CDR3aa: CASSPRLAGGKKDTQYF
CDR3nt: TGTGCCAGCTCACCACGCCTAGCGGGGGGTAAAAAGGATACGCAGTATTTT

j_gene: TRBJ2-4
d_gene: TRBD2
v_gene: TRBV3-1/TRBV3-2
abundance: NA
len: 17
CDR3aa: CASSLDPGGIAKNIQYF
CDR3nt: TGTGCCAGCAGCCTCGACCCGGGGGGTATAGCCAAAAACATTCAGTACTTC

j_gene: TRBJ2-5
d_gene: NA
v_gene: TRBV25-1
abundance: NA
len: 13
CDR3aa: CASKAGDGKTQYF
CDR3nt: TGTGCCAGCAAGGCCGGGGATGGGAAGACCCAGTACTTC

j_gene: TRBJ2-1
d_gene: NA
v_gene: TRBV3-1/TRBV3-2
abundance: NA
len: 16
CDR3aa: CASSHNSHSGYNEQFF
CDR3nt: TGTGCCAGCAGCCATAACTCGCATTCGGGTTACAATGAGCAGTTCTTC

j_gene: TRBJ2-1
d_gene: NA
v_gene: TRBV27
abundance: NA
len: 15
CDR3aa: CASSPRWGLYNEQFF
CDR3nt: TGTGCCAGCAGTCCGCGATGGGGCCTTTACAATGAGCAGTTCTTC

j_gene: TRBJ2-3
d_gene: TRBD1
v_gene: TRBV4-1
abundance: NA
len: 14
CDR3aa: CASSQDRGQITQYF
CDR3nt: TGCGCCAGCAGCCAAGACAGGGGACAGATAACGCAGTATTTT

j_gene: TRBJ2-5
d_gene: NA
v_gene: TRBV14
abundance: NA
len: 17
CDR3aa: CASSQDGRTLLGETQYF
CDR3nt: TGTGCCAGCAGCCAAGATGGGAGGACCCTTTTGGGGGAGACCCAGTACTTC

j_gene: TRBJ2-1
d_gene: NA
v_gene: TRBV5-4
abundance: once
len: 15
CDR3aa: CASSPSSRGYNEQFF
CDR3nt: TGTGCCAGCAGCCCCAGTTCGCGGGGCTACAATGAGCAGTTCTTC

j_gene: TRBJ1-2
d_gene: TRBD1
v_gene: TRBV3-1/TRBV3-2
abundance: NA
len: 15
CDR3aa: CASSQDEGAGYGYTF
CDR3nt: TGTGCCAGCAGCCAAGATGAGGGGGCAGGCTATGGCTACACCTTC

j_gene: TRBJ1-5
d_gene: NA
v_gene: TRBV6-5
abundance: once
len: 14
CDR3aa: CASTLGQTDQPQHF
CDR3nt: TGTGCCAGCACCCTAGGACAGACTGATCAGCCCCAGCATTTT

j_gene: TRBJ1-2
d_gene: NA
v_gene: TRBV4-1
abundance: NA
len: 20
CDR3aa: CASSPQLWDYREGPLYGYTF
CDR3nt: TGCGCCAGCAGCCCCCAACTCTGGGATTACAGGGAGGGGCCCCTTTATGGCTACACCTTC

j_gene: TRBJ2-3
d_gene: NA
v_gene: TRBV11-2
abundance: NA
len: 18
CDR3aa: CASSLERRTATSTDTQYF
CDR3nt: TGTGCCAGCAGCTTAGAGAGGAGGACAGCGACTAGCACAGATACGCAGTATTTT

j_gene: TRBJ1-3
d_gene: TRBD1
v_gene: TRBV10-3
abundance: NA
len: 16
CDR3aa: CAISESGGSSGNTIYF
CDR3nt: TGTGCCATCAGTGAGTCAGGGGGCAGCTCTGGAAACACCATATATTTT

j_gene: TRBJ1-4
d_gene: NA
v_gene: TRBV19
abundance: NA
len: 15
CDR3aa: CASSIQWGANEKLFF
CDR3nt: TGTGCCAGTAGTATTCAATGGGGAGCTAATGAAAAACTGTTTTTT

j_gene: TRBJ2-7
d_gene: TRBD2
v_gene: TRBV9
abundance: NA
len: 14
CDR3aa: CASSEAGGRHEQYF
CDR3nt: TGTGCCAGCAGCGAAGCGGGGGGGCGCCACGAGCAGTACTTC